Listed here is a single T cell receptor (beta chain). Its antigen is not identified. The PCR made use of 60 Vbeta and 13 Jbeta primers. In the original analysis: Unique TCR beta chains totaled some 78 million in a later count, with roughly 11 million of them shared. The protocol was immunoSEQ multiplex PCR, while the TCRdb copy is restricted to in-frame clones and leaves out a portion. V and J calls and clone size come straight from that table; D and trimming were deduced from the DNA. The sample consists of 150,000 or so clones, around three quarters of them appearing once. This specimen comes from a study of cytomegalovirus exposure and HLA in healthy donors. Looking at the study overall: Clustering assigned 70% to 85% of the approximately 400 genotyped donors to the Caucasian-associated ancestry cluster.

Regarding the study as a whole: Data from an earlier analysis indicated that most TCR beta V segments were productive either about 90% or about 30% of the time. Altogether, around 160 TCR beta chains were recorded as cytomegalovirus-associated.

Material for sequencing was PBMCs. This receptor was taken from a woman in her forties in good health and CMV-seronegative.

This chain's CDR3 is CASSLGTGNQPQHF. The CDR3 DNA follows: TGTGCCAGCAGTTTGGGGACAGGGAATCAGCCCCAGCATTTT. V is TRBV6-5 and J is TRBJ1-5; 9 bases are shared with TRBD1. The trim removed 4 bases at V and 4 bases at J, leaving 2 bases unmatched. The germline V gene has CDR1 MNHEY and CDR2 SVGAGI. The CDR3 length is 14 residues.